This is a list of T cell receptor beta chains from one sample in a study of blood T cell repertoires in COVID-19. Profiled with immunoSEQ multiplex PCR; TCRdb holds only in-frame clones, not every one. Of about 96,000 clones in the sample, 85% to 90% are singletons; the top ten hold roughly 4.2%. Sample: peripheral blood. These receptors were obtained from a human donor with COVID-19, enrolled during active disease. The donor label of this sample is uncertain. Each CDR3 is given with its conserved first and last residue. A D gene is named only where the DNA matches it firmly. Some rows mark clone size as missing; the rest say once, few, many or name a class of expanded clone.

d_call j_call clone_size v_call cdr3_nt cdr3_aa
TRBD2 TRBJ2-1 . TRBV5-4 TGTGCCAGCAGCCCAAATAGCGGGAGCTATGAGCAGTTCTTC CASSPNSGSYEQFF
TRBD1 TRBJ2-5 . TRBV6-6 TGTGCCAGCAGCGACAGGGGCCAAGAGACCCAGTACTTC CASSDRGQETQYF
TRBD2 TRBJ2-1 . TRBV19 TGTGCCAGTAGTAGCGGGGGGGCCATTAATGAGCAGTTCTTC CASSSGGAINEQFF
. TRBJ2-6 . TRBV29-1 TGCAGCGTTGAACCCGTCAGAGGGGGCTCTGGGGCCAACGTCCTGACTTTC CSVEPVRGGSGANVLTF
TRBD1 TRBJ1-2 once TRBV7-9 TGTGCCAGCACCGGCGGACAGGCCTTCTATGGCTACACCTTC CASTGGQAFYGYTF
. TRBJ1-1 . TRBV20-1 TGCAGCGGGAGGAACACTGAAGCTTTCTTT CSGRNTEAFF
. TRBJ2-7 few TRBV6-6 TGTGCCAGCAGTTACGGGCGGGACCCGGAAACCTACGAGCAGTACTTC CASSYGRDPETYEQYF
. TRBJ2-5 few TRBV7-3 TGTGCCAGCAGCTTGCAGGAGGGAGAGACCCAGTACTTC CASSLQEGETQYF
. TRBJ2-2 . TRBV7-6 TGTGCCAGCAGCTTAATAACAGGGAATCACGGGGAGCTGTTTTTT CASSLITGNHGELFF
. TRBJ2-6 few TRBV18 TGTGCCAGCTCGTTCGGGGGCTCTGGGGCCAACGTCCTGACTTTC CASSFGGSGANVLTF
TRBD2 TRBJ2-3 . TRBV10-1 TGCGCCAGCAGTGGAGTAGCGGGGGGAGATACGCAGTATTTT CASSGVAGGDTQYF
. TRBJ2-3 . TRBV12-5 TGTGCTAGTGGTTTCGGTGAAACAGATACGCAGTATTTT CASGFGETDTQYF
. TRBJ1-1 . TRBV6-1 TGTGCCAGCAGTGACCGATCGCTAGGGGGCACTGAAGCTTTCTTT CASSDRSLGGTEAFF
TRBD1 TRBJ1-1 . TRBV14 TGTGCCAGCAGCCTCGTCGGGACAGGGTGGAACACTGAAGCTTTCTTT CASSLVGTGWNTEAFF
. TRBJ1-6 . TRBV6-5 TGTGCCAGCACTCAAACAGGGAATTTTAATTCACCCCTCCACTTT CASTQTGNFNSPLHF
TRBD1 TRBJ1-1 . TRBV18 TGTGCCAGCTCACCCGGGACAGGGCTGAACACTGAAGCTTTCTTT CASSPGTGLNTEAFF
TRBD1 TRBJ2-7 . TRBV9 TGTGCCAGCAGCGCCGGGACAGGGGGCTACGAGCAGTACTTC CASSAGTGGYEQYF
TRBD2 TRBJ2-3 . TRBV11-2 TGTGCCAGCAGCCCAGAGCGGGGGACCACAGATACGCAGTATTTT CASSPERGTTDTQYF
TRBD1 TRBJ1-2 . TRBV7-2 TGTGCCAGCAGCTCGGGACAGGGCGCCGGTGGCTACACCTTC CASSSGQGAGGYTF
. TRBJ1-6 . TRBV3-1/TRBV3-2 TGTGCCAGCAGCCAAGTTCAGGATAATTCACCCCTCCACTTT CASSQVQDNSPLHF